This T cell receptor (beta chain) emerged from a study of T cells in Graves' hyperthyroidism and ophthalmopathy. TCR beta CDR3 region amplification was performed from RNA transcripts. Initially, a first-round RT-PCR of the TCR CDR3 employed the HTBI primer set. Using its own MiXCR run on the multiplex PCR reads, TCRdb lists one record per CDR3 protein. This sample has 700,000 or so distinct CDR3 sequences; 16% occur once, and the top ten carry under 8.5%. Whole-study results and caveats: The model foresaw ophthalmopathy a median 6.5 months prior to onset. Most clonotypes expanded in the thyroid (above 0.001) were also present in blood.

Diagnoses were established using clinical symptoms, serum thyroxine and TRAb, thyroid ultrasound and orbital computed tomography. Fresh peripheral blood, 10 ml, was the source of the PBMCs. As regards this clonotype: Its antigen is unidentified. Sequence at one end of the junction differs from germline and may be a read error.

CDR1 is SQVTM, CDR2 ANQGSEA, per germline. The CDR3 has 14 amino acids. The chain uses TRBV29-1 and TRBJ1-1; TRBD1 might be the D (6 bases). The sample comprised blood. The receptor's source is a man aged 18-30 years with Graves' hyperthyroidism. CDR3 sequence reads: CSVESRGQNAEAFF. The CDR3 bases are TGCAGCGTTGAAAGCAGGGGTCAGAACGCTGAAGCTTTCTTT.